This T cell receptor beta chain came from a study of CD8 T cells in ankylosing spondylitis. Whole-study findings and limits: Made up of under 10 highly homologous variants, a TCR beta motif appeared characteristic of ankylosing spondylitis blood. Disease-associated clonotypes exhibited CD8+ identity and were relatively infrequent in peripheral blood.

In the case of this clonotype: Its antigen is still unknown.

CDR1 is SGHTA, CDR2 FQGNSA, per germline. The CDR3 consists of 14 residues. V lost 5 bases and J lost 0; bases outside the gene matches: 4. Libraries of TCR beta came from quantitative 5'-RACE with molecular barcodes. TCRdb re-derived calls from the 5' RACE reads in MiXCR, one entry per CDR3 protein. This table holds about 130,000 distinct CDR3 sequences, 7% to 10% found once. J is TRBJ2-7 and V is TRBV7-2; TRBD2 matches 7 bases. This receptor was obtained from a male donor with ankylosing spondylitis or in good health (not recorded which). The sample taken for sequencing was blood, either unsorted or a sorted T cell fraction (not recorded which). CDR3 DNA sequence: TGTGCCAGCAGCATCGGGGGGTACTCCTACGAGCAGTACTTC. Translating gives CASSIGGYSYEQYF.